This TCR beta chain was found in a study of blood T cells in healthy people across ages. Primers used in a second PCR of about 6 to 12 cycles were a sample-barcoded 5' primer and a J-beta primer mix. TCRdb ran MiXCR on the 5' RACE reads and lists one entry per CDR3 protein. Of some 1.8 million distinct CDR3 sequences in the sample, about 39% were seen once. Germline lookup yields CDR1 LGHNA and CDR2 YSLEER. J was trimmed by 1 base and V by 4 bases; bases with no gene match: 12. The CDR3 has 18 residues. This receptor was obtained from a human donor in good health. Sequenced: blood. V is TRBV4-3 and J is TRBJ2-3, with TRBD2 matching over 9 bases. CDR3 sequence (DNA): TGCGCCAGCAGCCCTCACCGCGGGGGGGGAAAAGGCACAGATACGCAGTATTTT. This gives the protein CASSPHRGGGKGTDTQYF.